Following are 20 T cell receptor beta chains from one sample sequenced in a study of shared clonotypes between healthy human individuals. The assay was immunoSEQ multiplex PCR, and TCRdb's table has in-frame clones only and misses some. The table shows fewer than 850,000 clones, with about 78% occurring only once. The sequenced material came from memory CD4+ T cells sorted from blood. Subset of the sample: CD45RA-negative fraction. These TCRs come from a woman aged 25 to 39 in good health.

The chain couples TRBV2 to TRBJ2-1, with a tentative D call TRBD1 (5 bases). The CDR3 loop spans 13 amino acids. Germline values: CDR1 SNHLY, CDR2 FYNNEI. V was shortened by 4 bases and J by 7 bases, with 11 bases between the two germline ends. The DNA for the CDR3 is TGTGCCAGCAGTGGTCAGACAGTGAATGAGCAGTTCTTC. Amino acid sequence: CASSGQTVNEQFF.

DNA of the CDR3: TGTGCCAGCAGTGCCGCAGGGGGTTACACCTACGAGCAGTACTTC. It specifies CASSAAGGYTYEQYF. This chain uses TRBV28 with TRBJ2-7, with 7 bases that match TRBD1. The CDR3 is 15 residues long. The germline V gene encodes CDR1 MDHEN and CDR2 SYDVKM. J gave up 2 bases and V 5 bases, and 9 bases lay outside the gene matches.

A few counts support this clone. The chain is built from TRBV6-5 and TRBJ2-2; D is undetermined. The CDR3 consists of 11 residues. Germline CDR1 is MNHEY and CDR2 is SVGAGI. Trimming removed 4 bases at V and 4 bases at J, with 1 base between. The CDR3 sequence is CASSSTGELFF. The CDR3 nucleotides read TGTGCCAGCAGTTCCACCGGGGAGCTGTTTTTT.

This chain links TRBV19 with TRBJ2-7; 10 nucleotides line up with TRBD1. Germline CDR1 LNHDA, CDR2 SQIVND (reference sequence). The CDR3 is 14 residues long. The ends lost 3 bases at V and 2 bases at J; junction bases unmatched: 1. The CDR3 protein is CASSIDRGPYEQYF. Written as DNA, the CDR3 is TGTGCCAGTAGTATCGACAGGGGGCCCTACGAGCAGTACTTC.

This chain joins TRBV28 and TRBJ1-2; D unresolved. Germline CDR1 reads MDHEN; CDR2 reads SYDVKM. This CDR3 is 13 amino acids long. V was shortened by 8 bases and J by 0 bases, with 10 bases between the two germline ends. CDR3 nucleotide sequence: TGTGCCAGCTCGATCCAGACTAACTATGGCTACACCTTC. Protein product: CASSIQTNYGYTF.

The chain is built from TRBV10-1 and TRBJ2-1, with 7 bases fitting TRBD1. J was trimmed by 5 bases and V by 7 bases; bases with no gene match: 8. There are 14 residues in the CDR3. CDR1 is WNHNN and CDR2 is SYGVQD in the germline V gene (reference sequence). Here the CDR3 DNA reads TGCGCCAGCAAAGGGGACAGAAGAGACAATGAGCAGTTCTTC. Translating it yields CASKGDRRDNEQFF.

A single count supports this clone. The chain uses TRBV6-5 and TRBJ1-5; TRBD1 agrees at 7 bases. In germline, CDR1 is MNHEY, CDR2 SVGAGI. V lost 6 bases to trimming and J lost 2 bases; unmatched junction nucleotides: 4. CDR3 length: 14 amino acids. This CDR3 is CASSKDRGNQPQHF. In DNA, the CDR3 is TGTGCCAGCAGCAAAGACAGGGGCAATCAGCCCCAGCATTTT.

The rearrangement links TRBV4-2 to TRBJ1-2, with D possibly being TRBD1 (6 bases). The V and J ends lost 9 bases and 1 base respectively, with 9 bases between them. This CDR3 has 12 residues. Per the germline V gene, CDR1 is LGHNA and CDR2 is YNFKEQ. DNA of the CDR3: TGTGCCAGTGGACAGAGTAACTATGGCTACACCTTC. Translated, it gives CASGQSNYGYTF.

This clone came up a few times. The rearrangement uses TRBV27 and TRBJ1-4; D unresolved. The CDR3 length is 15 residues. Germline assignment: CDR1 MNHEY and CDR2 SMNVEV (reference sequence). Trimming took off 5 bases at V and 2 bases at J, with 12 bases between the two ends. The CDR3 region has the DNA TGTGCCAGCAGTCTAGGGTGGCATACTAATGAAAAACTGTTTTTT. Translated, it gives CASSLGWHTNEKLFF.

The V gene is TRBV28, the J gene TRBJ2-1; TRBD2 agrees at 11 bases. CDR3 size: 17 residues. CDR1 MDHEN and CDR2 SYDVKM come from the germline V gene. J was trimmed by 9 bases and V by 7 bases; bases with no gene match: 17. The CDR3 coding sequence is TGTGCCAGCACCTCTCCCCATAGCGGGAGGGCCGCGGCTGAGCAGTTCTTC. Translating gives CASTSPHSGRAAAEQFF.

CDR3 residues: CASRQQGSSFGYTF. Written as DNA, the CDR3 is TGTGCCAGCAGACAACAGGGAAGTTCGTTTGGCTACACCTTC. The J gene is TRBJ1-2, the V gene TRBV28; D may be TRBD1 (6 bases). Trimming left V 6 bases short and J 7 bases short, with 18 bases between. CDR1 and CDR2 (germline): MDHEN, SYDVKM. The CDR3 is made up of 14 amino acids.

The CDR3 DNA is TGTGCCAGCAGTTCCCAACTATGGGAGACCCAGTACTTC. Residues: CASSSQLWETQYF. The chain combines TRBV28 with TRBJ2-5; D gene ambiguous. In germline, CDR1 is MDHEN, CDR2 SYDVKM. The CDR3 has 13 amino acids. Trimming shortened V by 4 bases and J by 5 bases, and 11 bases separated the two germline ends.

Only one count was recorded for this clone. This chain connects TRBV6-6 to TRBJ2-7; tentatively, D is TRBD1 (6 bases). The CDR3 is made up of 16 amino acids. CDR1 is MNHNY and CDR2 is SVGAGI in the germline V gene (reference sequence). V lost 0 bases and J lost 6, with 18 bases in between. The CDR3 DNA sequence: TGTGCCAGCAGTTACTCGATGAGACAGGTCGGTCCCGAGCAGTACTTC. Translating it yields CASSYSMRQVGPEQYF.

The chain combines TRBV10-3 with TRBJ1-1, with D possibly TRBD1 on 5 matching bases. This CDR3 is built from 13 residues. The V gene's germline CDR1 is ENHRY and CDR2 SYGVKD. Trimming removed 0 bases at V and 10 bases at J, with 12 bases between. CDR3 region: CAISESLGVGAFF. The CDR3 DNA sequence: TGTGCCATCAGTGAGTCATTAGGGGTTGGAGCTTTCTTT.

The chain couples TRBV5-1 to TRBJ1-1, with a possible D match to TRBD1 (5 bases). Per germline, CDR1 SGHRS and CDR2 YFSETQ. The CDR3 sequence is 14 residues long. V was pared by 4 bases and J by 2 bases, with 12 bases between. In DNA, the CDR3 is TGCGCCAGCAGCGTGGCAGGGTCTAACACTGAAGCTTTCTTT. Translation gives CASSVAGSNTEAFF.

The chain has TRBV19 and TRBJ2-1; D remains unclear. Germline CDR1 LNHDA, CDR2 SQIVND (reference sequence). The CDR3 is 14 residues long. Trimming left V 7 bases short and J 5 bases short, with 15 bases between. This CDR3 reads CASNGGIPNNEQFF. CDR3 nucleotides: TGTGCCAGTAATGGCGGAATCCCAAACAATGAGCAGTTCTTC.

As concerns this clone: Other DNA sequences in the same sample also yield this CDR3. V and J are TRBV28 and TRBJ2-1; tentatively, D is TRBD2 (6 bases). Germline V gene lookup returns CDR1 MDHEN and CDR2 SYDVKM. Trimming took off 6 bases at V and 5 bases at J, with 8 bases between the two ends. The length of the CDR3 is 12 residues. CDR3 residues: CASRRLDNEQFF. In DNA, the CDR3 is TGTGCCAGCAGAAGACTAGACAATGAGCAGTTCTTC.

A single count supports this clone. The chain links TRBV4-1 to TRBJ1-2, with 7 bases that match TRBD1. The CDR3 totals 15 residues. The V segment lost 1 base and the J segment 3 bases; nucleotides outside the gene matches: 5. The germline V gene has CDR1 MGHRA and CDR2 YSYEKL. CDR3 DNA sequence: TGCGCCAGCAGCCAAGGCAGGACAGGAGACTATGGCTACACCTTC. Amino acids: CASSQGRTGDYGYTF.

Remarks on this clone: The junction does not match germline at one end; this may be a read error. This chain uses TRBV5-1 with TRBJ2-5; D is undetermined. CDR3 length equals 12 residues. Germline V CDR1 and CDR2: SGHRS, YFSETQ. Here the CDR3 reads CASSFVQETLYF. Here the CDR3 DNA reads TGCGCCAGCAGCTTCGTCCAAGAGACCCTGTACTTC.

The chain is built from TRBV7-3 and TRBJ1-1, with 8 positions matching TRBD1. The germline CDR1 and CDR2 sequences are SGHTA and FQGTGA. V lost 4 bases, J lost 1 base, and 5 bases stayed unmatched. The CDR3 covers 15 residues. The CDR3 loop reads CASSWTGPANTEAFF. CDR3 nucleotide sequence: TGTGCCAGCAGCTGGACAGGGCCGGCGAACACTGAAGCTTTCTTT.